The clone carrying this T cell receptor (beta chain) has a handful of counts. The antigen remains undetermined. These data belong to a study of T cells after yellow fever vaccination. Background on the study: The SMART-Seq v4 Ultra Low Input method served to prepare the low-cell-number fractions.

The ends lost 7 bases at V and 4 bases at J; junction bases unmatched: 5. This CDR3 comprises 14 residues. Germline V CDR1 and CDR2: SEHNR, FQNEAQ (reference sequence). Study-level points and caveats: Clones that expanded after primary vaccination mostly reappeared after the booster (around 96% CD4, approximately 89% CD8). On re-exposure, the response was weaker but peaked faster, at day 5 versus 15.

Universal primer sites and UMIs were introduced during 5'RACE template-switching synthesis of TCR cDNA. TCRdb called the 5' RACE reads again in MiXCR, with one record for every CDR3 protein. The sample has fewer than 400,000 distinct CDR3 sequences, approximately 12% seen once. This receptor was taken from a man between 18 and 35 years old who received the YFV17D yellow fever vaccine. The chain recombines TRBV7-9 with TRBJ2-3, with 10 bases lining up with TRBD1. Specimen: CD4+ T cells sorted from PBMCs, collected 45 days after the yellow fever booster vaccination. The CDR3 protein is CASKRTGGSDTQYF. The CDR3 DNA follows: TGTGCCAGCAAAAGGACAGGGGGTTCAGATACGCAGTATTTT.